This is a list of T cell receptor beta chains from one sample in a study of cytomegalovirus exposure and HLA in healthy donors. This table comes from immunoSEQ multiplex PCR, and its TCRdb copy is limited to in-frame clones, with some not included. Here the sample spans 150,000 to 200,000 clones, roughly nine tenths being singletons. Sequencing was performed on PBMCs. The receptors here all came from a man aged 25 to 40 in good health and CMV-seropositive. CDR3s include the opening cysteine and the closing phenylalanine or tryptophan. A D gene is named only where the DNA matches it firmly. Some rows have no size entry. The others give once, few or many, or a class for an expanded clone.

>TRBJ2-7|TRBV5-1|NA|NA
TGCGCCAGCAGCTTGGATGGCGGAGGCGGGGAGCAGTACTTC
CASSLDGGGGEQYF
>TRBJ2-7|TRBV6-1|NA|NA
TGTGCCAGCAGTGAAGCGCATGTAGGAGACTCGTCCTACGAGCAGTACTTC
CASSEAHVGDSSYEQYF
>TRBJ2-1|TRBV29-1|NA|few
TGCAGCGTTGACGTTGGGGTCTCCTACAATGAGCAGTTCTTC
CSVDVGVSYNEQFF
>TRBJ1-1|TRBV6-5|TRBD1|NA
TGTGCCAGTTCCTTGGCAGGGGGCACTGAAGCTTTCTTT
CASSLAGGTEAFF
>TRBJ1-4|TRBV6-5|NA|NA
TGTGCCAGCAGCTCCGACGGCGGCAACAATGAAAAACTGTTTTTT
CASSSDGGNNEKLFF
>TRBJ2-7|TRBV7-2|NA|NA
TGTGCCAGCAGCTTAATGCTGCGGGTCCCCGACGAGCAGTACTTC
CASSLMLRVPDEQYF
>TRBJ2-7|TRBV12-5|TRBD1|once
TGTGCTAGTGGTTTTGGGGCGCGCGTAAGGGACAGGGGTAGCCACGAGCAGTACTTC
CASGFGARVRDRGSHEQYF
>TRBJ1-2|TRBV19|TRBD1|NA
TGTGCCAGCAAGTTGACAGGGACGTATGGCTACACCTTC
CASKLTGTYGYTF
>TRBJ2-7|TRBV9|NA|NA
TGTGCCAGCAGCTCTGCCTCCTCCTACGAGCAGTACTTC
CASSSASSYEQYF
>TRBJ1-3|TRBV27|TRBD1|once
TGTGCCAGCTCTCCATCCCGGGACAGGGCTGGAAACACCATATATTTT
CASSPSRDRAGNTIYF
>TRBJ1-4|TRBV7-9|NA|NA
TGTGCCAGCAGCTCGGGACACCCGGAGAAACTGTTTTTT
CASSSGHPEKLFF
>TRBJ1-5|TRBV7-6|NA|NA
TGTGCCAGCAGCCCGATGGGGACTAATCAGCCCCAGCATTTT
CASSPMGTNQPQHF
>TRBJ1-5|TRBV5-5|NA|once
TGTGCCAGCAGCTTTGGTACCTTTACGCGGCCCCAGCATTTT
CASSFGTFTRPQHF
>TRBJ1-2|TRBV5-1|NA|NA
TGCGCCAGCAGCTTGACAGCGACCGGCTCCTATGGCTACACCTTC
CASSLTATGSYGYTF
>TRBJ2-2|TRBV5-6|NA|once
TGTGCCAGCAGCTTGGTGGGGGAGCCCACCGGGGAGCTGTTTTTT
CASSLVGEPTGELFF
>TRBJ2-5|TRBV10-3|NA|once
TGTGCCATCCGTACAGGGAGTAGGTCGGAGACCCAGTACTTC
CAIRTGSRSETQYF
>TRBJ1-3|TRBV30|NA|NA
TGTGCCTGGATGGGGCTTAGAAACACCATATATTTT
CAWMGLRNTIYF
>TRBJ2-1|TRBV7-6|TRBD2|NA
TGTGCCAGCAGCTTGATGCGCGGGGGGCCATCCTACAATGAGCAGTTCTTC
CASSLMRGGPSYNEQFF
>TRBJ2-3|TRBV4-1|TRBD2|NA
TGCGCCAGCAGCCCGGGACTAGCGGGAGTATTGGGCACAGATACGCAGTATTTT
CASSPGLAGVLGTDTQYF
>TRBJ2-1|TRBV6-1|NA|NA
TGTGCCAGCAGTGAAATAGGGGATGAGCAGTTCTTC
CASSEIGDEQFF
>TRBJ2-3|TRBV7-8|NA|NA
TGTGCCAGCAGCCAACGAAGGCTGTCAGATACGCAGTATTTT
CASSQRRLSDTQYF
>TRBJ1-5|TRBV7-8|NA|NA
TGTGCCAGCAGCTTAAGGACAGACACACCTTATAGCAATCAGCCCCAGCATTTT
CASSLRTDTPYSNQPQHF
>TRBJ2-7|TRBV28|NA|NA
TGTGCCAGCGGGCCTGGAGGGTCCTACGAGCAGTACTTC
CASGPGGSYEQYF
>TRBJ2-1|TRBV13|NA|NA
TGTGCCAGCAGTCCCCCGGGGGACAGAAGTTACAATGAGCAGTTCTTC
CASSPPGDRSYNEQFF
>TRBJ2-1|TRBV27|TRBD1|NA
TGTGCCAGCAGTTTCAGACAGGGGGGGGGCAATGAGCAGTTCTTC
CASSFRQGGGNEQFF
>TRBJ2-5|TRBV10-1|NA|NA
TGCGCCAGCACCCGAGGAGAGGCCCAGTACTTC
CASTRGEAQYF
>TRBJ2-2|TRBV6-5|NA|NA
TGTGCCAGCAGATACAGGGCTTTGGGGACCGGGGAGCTGTTTTTT
CASRYRALGTGELFF
>TRBJ1-3|TRBV6-5|NA|NA
TGTGCCAGCAGTTACTCGAGTCCTGGAAACACCATATATTTT
CASSYSSPGNTIYF
>TRBJ2-7|TRBV29-1|NA|few
TGCAGCGTGGACACCGGTGGCTACGAGCAGTACTTC
CSVDTGGYEQYF
>TRBJ1-2|TRBV6-5|NA|NA
TGTGCCAGCAGTTACTCGAGTCAGGGAGGCTACTATGGCTACACCTTC
CASSYSSQGGYYGYTF
>TRBJ1-6|TRBV14|TRBD1|NA
TGTGCCAGCAGCCAACCCAGGCGTGGACAGGGCTATAATTCACCCCTCCACTTT
CASSQPRRGQGYNSPLHF
>TRBJ1-1|TRBV27|NA|NA
TGTGCCAGCAGTTTACGTAACAGAAACACTGAAGCTTTCTTT
CASSLRNRNTEAFF
>TRBJ2-5|TRBV27|NA|NA
TGTGCCAGCAGTTTTGTCAGGGGTGTACAAGAGACCCAGTACTTC
CASSFVRGVQETQYF
>TRBJ1-5|TRBV4-3|NA|few
TGCGCCAGCAGTCAACTAGACTGGATTAGCAATCAGCCCCAGCATTTT
CASSQLDWISNQPQHF
>TRBJ1-2|TRBV4-3|TRBD1|NA
TGCGCCAGCAGCCACCGGGACAGGCGACAGGGTGGCTACACCTTC
CASSHRDRRQGGYTF
>TRBJ2-3|TRBV5-1|NA|NA
TGCGCCAGCAGCTTGGTGGATACGCAGTATTTT
CASSLVDTQYF
>TRBJ2-7|TRBV5-1|TRBD1|NA
TGCGCCAGCAGCTTGGGGCCCCGGGACAGGGACTACGAGCAGTACTTC
CASSLGPRDRDYEQYF
>TRBJ1-4|TRBV27|NA|once
TGTGCCAGCAGTTTTCAGGGGCCGACTAATGAAAAACTGTTTTTT
CASSFQGPTNEKLFF
>TRBJ2-3|TRBV29-1|TRBD2|NA
TGCAGCCTACGCCTAGCGGGAGCCCCAGATACGCAGTATTTT
CSLRLAGAPDTQYF
>TRBJ2-3|TRBV9|TRBD1|NA
TGTGCCAGCAGCCCCTGGGACAGACCTAGCACAGATACGCAGTATTTT
CASSPWDRPSTDTQYF
>TRBJ2-3|TRBV19|TRBD2|NA
TGTGCCAGTAGTATGCCGGGACTAGGCCTTTCGTCAGATACGCAGTATTTT
CASSMPGLGLSSDTQYF
>TRBJ2-5|TRBV30|NA|NA
TGTGCCCGGACAGTACGACCTCAAGAGACCCAGTACTTC
CARTVRPQETQYF
>TRBJ1-3|TRBV5-1|NA|NA
TGCGCCAGCAGCTTGATGGTAGGGGCAGGCTCTGGAAACACCATATATTTT
CASSLMVGAGSGNTIYF
>TRBJ2-7|TRBV27|NA|NA
TGTGCCAGCAGCTCGATAGGGTCGACCGACGAGCAGTACTTC
CASSSIGSTDEQYF
>TRBJ2-7|TRBV27|TRBD2|NA
TGTGCCAGCAGTCCGACCGGGACTACCCAATACGAGCAGTACTTC
CASSPTGTTQYEQYF
>TRBJ2-3|TRBV5-1|TRBD2|NA
TGCGCCAGCAGCTTGGTTAGCGGGACGACAGATACGCAGTATTTT
CASSLVSGTTDTQYF
>TRBJ2-7|TRBV30|TRBD1|NA
TGTGCCTGGAGTGGGAAGACAGGGTCTAAACCCTACGAGCAGTACTTC
CAWSGKTGSKPYEQYF
>TRBJ1-2|TRBV4-1|NA|few
TGCGCCAGCAGCCAAGACCTCCCGGCGGCGGCTAACTATGGCTACACCTTC
CASSQDLPAAANYGYTF
>TRBJ2-5|TRBV27|NA|once
TGTGCCAGCAGGGACGGGGGGCGGGAGACCCAGTACTTC
CASRDGGRETQYF